This T cell receptor (beta chain) emerged from a study of regulatory T cells in long-lasting Graves disease. The time point denotes: persistent/refractory GD, antithyroid drugs over 5 years with positive TRAb. RNA isolated from PBMCs was used to make the TCR library. Criteria from the American Thyroid Association guidelines were applied to diagnose Graves' disease. Tubes containing EDTA received 8 to 9.5 milliliters of drawn peripheral blood. CDR1 and CDR2 from the germline V gene are SGHVS and FNYEAQ. Trimming left V 1 base short and J 2 bases short, with 15 bases between. The CDR3 runs 16 residues. This clonotype showed up many times. Its cognate antigen is unknown. Study-wide results and limits: TRBV28 was favored in persistent disease, as were TRBJ1-2 and TRBJ2-5. More public clonotypes were shared by persistent patients (about 2,700) than by new patients (fewer than 1,000).

Construction of the TCR beta libraries employed iRepertoire HTBI primers in conjunction with Arm-PCR of CDR3 regions. Each CDR3 protein gets one entry after TCRdb re-called the multiplex PCR reads with MiXCR. Found here are approximately 400,000 distinct CDR3 sequences, 20% of them singletons; the top ten hold about 20%. The chain couples TRBV7-6 to TRBJ2-7, with TRBD2 as a possible D gene (5 bases). The clonotype originates from a female donor with Graves disease. Sample: peripheral blood mononuclear cells (PBMCs), taken when the disease was refractory, from a patient treated with antithyroid drugs. This CDR3 reads CASSLGLGGETYEQYF. The CDR3 bases are TGTGCCAGCAGCTTAGGTCTTGGTGGGGAGACCTACGAGCAGTACTTC.